This note documents a single TCR beta chain sequence. Its cognate antigen is unknown. The junction differs from germline at one of its ends, possibly a read error. Constant-region reverse primers amplified full-length variable regions, followed by semi-nested Nested Universal Primer A PCR. TCRdb independently ran MiXCR on the 5' RACE reads; one entry per CDR3 protein. The sample lists roughly 52,000 distinct CDR3 sequences, 17% occurring once. The CDR3 is 12 residues long. Germline CDR1 reads KGHSH; CDR2 reads LQKENI. Study results and caveats: Tumor memory CD4+ T cell TCR gene usage clustered with blood and lymph node memory CD4+ cells and lymph node naive CD4+ cells. Larger-cohort validation covered only one TCR beta V-J rearrangement.

Naive CD4+ cells had CD25+ Tregs removed. This chain joins TRBV18 and TRBJ2-2, with D possibly called TRBD1 or TRBD2 (5 bases each). The receptor's source is a female donor with breast cancer. The sequencing input was naive CD4+ T cells sorted from blood. As to subset: naive CD4+ T cells, CD4+CD45RA+CD25-. In DNA, the CDR3 is TGTGCCAGCTCACGTGGGGCCGGGGAACTGTTTTTT. Protein sequence: CASSRGAGELFF.